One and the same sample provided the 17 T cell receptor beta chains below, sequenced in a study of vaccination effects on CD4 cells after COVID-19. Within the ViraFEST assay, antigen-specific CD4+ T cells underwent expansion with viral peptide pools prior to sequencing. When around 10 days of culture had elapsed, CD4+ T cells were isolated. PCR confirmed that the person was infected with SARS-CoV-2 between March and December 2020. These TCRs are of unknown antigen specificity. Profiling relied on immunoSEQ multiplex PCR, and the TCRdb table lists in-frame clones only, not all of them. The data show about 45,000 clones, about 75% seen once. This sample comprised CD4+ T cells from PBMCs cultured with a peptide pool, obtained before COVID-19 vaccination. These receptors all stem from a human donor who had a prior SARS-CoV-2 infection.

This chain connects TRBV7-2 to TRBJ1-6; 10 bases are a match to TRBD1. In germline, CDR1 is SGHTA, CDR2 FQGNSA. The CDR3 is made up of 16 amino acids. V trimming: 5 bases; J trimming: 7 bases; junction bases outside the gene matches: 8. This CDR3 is CASSLGPGQGNSPLHF. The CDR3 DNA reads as TGTGCCAGCAGCCTAGGTCCGGGACAGGGGAATTCACCCCTCCACTTT.

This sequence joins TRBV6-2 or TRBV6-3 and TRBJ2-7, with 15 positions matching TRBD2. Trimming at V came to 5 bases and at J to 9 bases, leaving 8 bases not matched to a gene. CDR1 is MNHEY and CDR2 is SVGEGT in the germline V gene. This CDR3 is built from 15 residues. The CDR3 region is CASSPGLAGGVGQYF. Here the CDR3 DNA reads TGTGCCAGCAGTCCCGGACTAGCGGGAGGGGTTGGGCAGTACTTC.

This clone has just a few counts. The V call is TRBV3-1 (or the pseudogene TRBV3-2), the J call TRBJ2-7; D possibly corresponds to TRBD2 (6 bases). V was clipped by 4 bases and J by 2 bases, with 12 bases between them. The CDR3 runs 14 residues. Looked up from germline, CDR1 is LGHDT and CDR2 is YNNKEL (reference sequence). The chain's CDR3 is CASSPRTIAYEQYF. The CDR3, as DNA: TGTGCCAGCAGCCCTCGGACTATCGCCTACGAGCAGTACTTC.

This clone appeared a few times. The CDR3 spells CASSLTTGRVLSPLHF. The CDR3 coding sequence is TGTGCCAGCAGCTTAACGACAGGGAGGGTATTATCACCCCTCCACTTT. The gene calls are TRBV5-4 and TRBJ1-6, with 7 bases that match TRBD1. V lost 2 bases and J lost 10; bases outside the gene matches: 12. Germline-derived CDR1 and CDR2 are SGHNT and YYREEE (reference sequence). CDR3 length: 16 residues. Combining the CDR3 with reference TRBV5-4 and TRBJ1-6 gives the whole variable domain ETGVTQSPTHLIKTRGQQVTLRCSSQSGHNTVSWYQQALGQGPQFIFQYYREEENGRGNFPPRFSGLQFPNYSSELNVNALELDDSALYLCASSLTTGRVLSPLHFGNGTRLTVT.

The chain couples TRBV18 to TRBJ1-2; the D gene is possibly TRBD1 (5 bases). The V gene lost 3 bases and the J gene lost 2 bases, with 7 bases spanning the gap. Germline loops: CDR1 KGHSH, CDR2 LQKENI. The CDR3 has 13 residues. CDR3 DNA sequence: TGTGCCAGCTCACCGGGGGGGAACTATGGCTACACCTTC. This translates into CASSPGGNYGYTF.

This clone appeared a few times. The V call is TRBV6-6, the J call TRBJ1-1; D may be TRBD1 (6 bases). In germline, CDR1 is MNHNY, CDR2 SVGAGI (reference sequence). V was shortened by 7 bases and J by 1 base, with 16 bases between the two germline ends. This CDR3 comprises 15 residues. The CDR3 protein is CASIGRQEGNTEAFF. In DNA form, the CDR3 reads TGTGCCAGCATAGGTCGACAGGAAGGGAACACTGAAGCTTTCTTT.

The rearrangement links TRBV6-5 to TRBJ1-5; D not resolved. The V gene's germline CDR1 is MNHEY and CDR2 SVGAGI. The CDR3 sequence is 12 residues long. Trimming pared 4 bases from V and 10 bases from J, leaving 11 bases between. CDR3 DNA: TGTGCCAGCAGTTCGTCCGGGAGTCCCCAGCATTTT. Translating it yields CASSSSGSPQHF.

The CDR3 nucleotides read TGTGCCAGCAGCCCCCCCCGAGGGGGAGAAAAACTGTTTTTT. It encodes CASSPPRGGEKLFF. The chain combines TRBV7-9 with TRBJ1-4; TRBD1 is a possible D gene (6 bases). The V gene lost 5 bases and the J gene lost 8 bases, with 15 bases spanning the gap. Germline CDR1 reads SEHNR; CDR2 reads FQNEAQ (reference sequence). CDR3 length: 14 amino acids. The full variable domain, in which reference TRBV7-9 and TRBJ1-4 provide the parts outside the CDR3, is DTGVSQNPRHKITKRGQNVTFRCDPISEHNRLYWYRQTLGQGPEFLTYFQNEAQLEKSRLLSDRFSAERPKGSFSTLEIQRTEQGDSAMYLCASSPPRGGEKLFFGSGTQLSVL.

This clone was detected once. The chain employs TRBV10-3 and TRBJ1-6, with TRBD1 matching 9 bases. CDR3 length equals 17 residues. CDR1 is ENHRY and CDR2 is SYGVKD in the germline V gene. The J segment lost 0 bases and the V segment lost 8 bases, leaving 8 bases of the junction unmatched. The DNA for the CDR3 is TGTGCCATCGGTAAGGACAGGGGTAGCTCCTATAATTCACCCCTCCACTTT. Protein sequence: CAIGKDRGSSYNSPLHF.

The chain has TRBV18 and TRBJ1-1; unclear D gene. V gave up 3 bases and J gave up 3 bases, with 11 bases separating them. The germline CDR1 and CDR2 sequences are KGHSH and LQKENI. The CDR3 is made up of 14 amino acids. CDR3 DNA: TGTGCCAGCTCACCCAAGTGGAGGGACACTGAAGCTTTCTTT. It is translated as CASSPKWRDTEAFF. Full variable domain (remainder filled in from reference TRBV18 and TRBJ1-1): NAGVMQNPRHLVRRRGQEARLRCSPMKGHSHVYWYRQLPEEGLKFMVYLQKENIIDESGMPKERFSAEFPKEGPSILRIQQVVRGDSAAYFCASSPKWRDTEAFFGQGTRLTVV.

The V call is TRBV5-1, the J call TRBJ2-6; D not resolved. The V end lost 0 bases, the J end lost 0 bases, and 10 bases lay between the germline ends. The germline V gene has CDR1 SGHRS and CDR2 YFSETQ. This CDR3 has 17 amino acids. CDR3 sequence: CASSLESQASGANVLTF. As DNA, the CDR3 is TGCGCCAGCAGCTTGGAAAGTCAGGCCTCTGGGGCCAACGTCCTGACTTTC.

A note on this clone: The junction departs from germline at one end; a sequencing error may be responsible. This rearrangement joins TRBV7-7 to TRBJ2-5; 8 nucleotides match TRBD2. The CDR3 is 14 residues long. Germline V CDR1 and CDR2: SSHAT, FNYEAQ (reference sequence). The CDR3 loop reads CASSFAGGAGTQYF. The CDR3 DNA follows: TGTGCTAGCAGCTTTGCCGGGGGGGCCGGGACCCAGTACTTC.

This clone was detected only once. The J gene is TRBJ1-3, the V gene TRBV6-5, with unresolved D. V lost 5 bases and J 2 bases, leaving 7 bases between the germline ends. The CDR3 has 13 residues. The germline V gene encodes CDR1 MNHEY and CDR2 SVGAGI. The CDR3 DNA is TGTGCCAGCAGTCGGGAAACTGGAAACACCATATATTTT. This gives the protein CASSRETGNTIYF.

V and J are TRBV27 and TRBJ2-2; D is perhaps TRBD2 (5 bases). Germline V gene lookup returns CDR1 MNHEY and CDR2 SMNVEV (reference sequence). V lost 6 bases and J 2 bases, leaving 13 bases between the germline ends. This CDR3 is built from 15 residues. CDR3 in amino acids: CASSALAINTGELFF. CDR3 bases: TGTGCCAGCAGCGCCCTAGCTATTAACACCGGGGAGCTGTTTTTT.

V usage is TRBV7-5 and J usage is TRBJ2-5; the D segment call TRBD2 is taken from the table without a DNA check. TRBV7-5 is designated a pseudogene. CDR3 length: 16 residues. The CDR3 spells CARSSAPSGAQETQYF. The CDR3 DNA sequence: TGTGCCAGAAGCTCAGCCCCTAGCGGGGCCCAAGAGACCCAGTACTTC.

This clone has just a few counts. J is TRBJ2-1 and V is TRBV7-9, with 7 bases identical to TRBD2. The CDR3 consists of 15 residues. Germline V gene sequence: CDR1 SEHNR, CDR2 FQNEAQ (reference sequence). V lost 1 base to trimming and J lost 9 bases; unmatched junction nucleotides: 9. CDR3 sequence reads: CASSLGVRTRSEQFF. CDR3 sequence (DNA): TGTGCCAGCAGCTTAGGTGTTAGGACTAGGTCTGAGCAGTTCTTC.

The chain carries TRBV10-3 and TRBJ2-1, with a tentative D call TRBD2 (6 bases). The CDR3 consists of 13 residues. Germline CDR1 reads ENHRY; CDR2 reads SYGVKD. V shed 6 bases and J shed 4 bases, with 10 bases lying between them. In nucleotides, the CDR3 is TGTGCCATCAGGACCCTAGCGTACAATGAGCAGTTCTTC. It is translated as CAIRTLAYNEQFF.